This is a list of T cell receptor beta chains from one sample in a study of blood T cell repertoires in COVID-19. Clones were sequenced by immunoSEQ multiplex PCR, and TCRdb holds only the in-frame ones, with some missing. The sample has roughly 260,000 clones, 86% seen once; the top ten hold approximately 2.5%. The sequenced material came from PBMCs or T cells enriched from blood (not recorded which). The receptor source for this set is a woman younger than 30 who had recovered from COVID-19. Each CDR3 is given with its conserved first and last residue. The D gene is left open where the match is weak. Not all rows give a size; the values are once, few, many and, for expanded clones, a class.

D: TRBD1; J: TRBJ2-7; size: NA; V: TRBV18; DNA: TGTGCCAGCTCACCGGACAGGGGGACCTCCTCCTACGACGAGCAGTACTTC; CDR3: CASSPDRGTSSYDEQYF
D: NA; J: TRBJ1-2; size: once; V: TRBV4-1; DNA: TGCGCCAGCAGCCCTTTCGAAGGGAGTTATGGCTACACCTTC; CDR3: CASSPFEGSYGYTF
D: TRBD1; J: TRBJ2-5; size: NA; V: TRBV9; DNA: TGTGCCAGCAGCGTTGGGACAGGGGCGGTAGAGACCCAGTACTTC; CDR3: CASSVGTGAVETQYF
D: TRBD2; J: TRBJ2-3; size: NA; V: TRBV2; DNA: TGTGCAAGTAAGTCAGCGGGAGCAGGTCCAGATACGCAGTATTTT; CDR3: CASKSAGAGPDTQYF
D: NA; J: TRBJ2-7; size: NA; V: TRBV29-1; DNA: TGCAGCGCGGCCGGGGGGCTCTACGAGCAGTACTTC; CDR3: CSAAGGLYEQYF
D: TRBD1; J: TRBJ2-7; size: NA; V: TRBV6-5; DNA: TGTGCCAGCGGGCAGGACAGGGCCTACGAGCAGTACTTC; CDR3: CASGQDRAYEQYF
D: TRBD2; J: TRBJ2-7; size: few; V: TRBV19; DNA: TGTGCCAGTAGCGCCCTTAGCGGGGCAAACTCCTACGAGCAGTACTTC; CDR3: CASSALSGANSYEQYF
D: NA; J: TRBJ1-1; size: NA; V: TRBV12-3/TRBV12-4; DNA: TGTGCCAGCAGCCTACAGCAGAACACTGAAGCTTTCTTT; CDR3: CASSLQQNTEAFF
D: NA; J: TRBJ2-1; size: NA; V: TRBV27; DNA: TGTGCCAGCTGCCCCTCTGGCGGACAGAACAATGAGCAGTTCTTC; CDR3: CASCPSGGQNNEQFF
D: TRBD1; J: TRBJ1-2; size: NA; V: TRBV25-1; DNA: TGTGCCAGCAGTGAGCCAGGGGGCCTAACTTCTGGCTACACCTTC; CDR3: CASSEPGGLTSGYTF
D: NA; J: TRBJ1-2; size: NA; V: TRBV11-2; DNA: TGTGCCAGCAGCCCCAGTCCCAGGTGGAACTATGGCTACACCTTC; CDR3: CASSPSPRWNYGYTF
D: NA; J: TRBJ2-1; size: few; V: TRBV6-1; DNA: TGTGCCAGCAGTGAGCCGGAGCACAACAATGAGCAGTTCTTC; CDR3: CASSEPEHNNEQFF
D: NA; J: TRBJ1-2; size: NA; V: TRBV4-3; DNA: TGCGCCAGCAGCCAGGCTTTGGGGACAAGCTATGGCTACACCTTC; CDR3: CASSQALGTSYGYTF
D: NA; J: TRBJ2-6; size: NA; V: TRBV5-1; DNA: TGCGCCAGCAGCTTTCGAGGGGGTGGGGCCAACGTCCTGACTTTC; CDR3: CASSFRGGGANVLTF